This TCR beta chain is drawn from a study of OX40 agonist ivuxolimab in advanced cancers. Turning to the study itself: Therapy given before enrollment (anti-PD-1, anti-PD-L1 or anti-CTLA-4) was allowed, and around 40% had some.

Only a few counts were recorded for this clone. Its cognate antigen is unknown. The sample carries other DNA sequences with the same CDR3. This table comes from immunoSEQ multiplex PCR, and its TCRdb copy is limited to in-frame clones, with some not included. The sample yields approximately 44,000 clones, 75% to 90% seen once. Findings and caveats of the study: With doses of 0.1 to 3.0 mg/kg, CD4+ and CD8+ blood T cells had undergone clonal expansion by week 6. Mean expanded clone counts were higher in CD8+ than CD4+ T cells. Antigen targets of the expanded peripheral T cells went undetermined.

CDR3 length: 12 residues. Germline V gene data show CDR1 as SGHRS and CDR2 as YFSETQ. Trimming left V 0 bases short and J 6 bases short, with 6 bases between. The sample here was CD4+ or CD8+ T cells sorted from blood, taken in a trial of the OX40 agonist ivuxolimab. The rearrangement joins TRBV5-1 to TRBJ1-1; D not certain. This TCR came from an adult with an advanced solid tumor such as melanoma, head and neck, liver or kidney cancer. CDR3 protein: CASSLEGPEAFF. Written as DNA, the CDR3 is TGCGCCAGCAGCTTGGAAGGCCCTGAAGCTTTCTTT.